Described below is a single T cell receptor (beta chain) sequence and its context. The target antigen is unknown. Produced via immunoSEQ multiplex PCR; TCRdb's table is partial and in-frame only. The sample lists about 93,000 clones, around 91% occurring once. The data stem from a study of T cell responses to AZD1222 COVID-19 vaccine. Findings and caveats of the study: There were mostly white British donors and more females than males, and clonal diversity was possibly underestimated. It was only a handful of AZD1222 recipients who were seropositive at baseline.

Trimming left V 2 bases short and J 0 bases short, with 7 bases between. This CDR3 region has 14 residues. Per the germline V gene, CDR1 is MNHNY and CDR2 is SVGAGI (reference sequence). This sample comprised peripheral blood, obtained 28 days after the second AZD1222 dose. This chain connects TRBV6-6 to TRBJ1-1; D is possibly TRBD1 (5 bases). The TCR sequence derives from an adult who received the AZD1222 COVID-19 vaccine. CDR3 coding DNA: TGTGCCAGCAGTTACGAGGGGATGAACACTGAAGCTTTCTTT. As protein: CASSYEGMNTEAFF.